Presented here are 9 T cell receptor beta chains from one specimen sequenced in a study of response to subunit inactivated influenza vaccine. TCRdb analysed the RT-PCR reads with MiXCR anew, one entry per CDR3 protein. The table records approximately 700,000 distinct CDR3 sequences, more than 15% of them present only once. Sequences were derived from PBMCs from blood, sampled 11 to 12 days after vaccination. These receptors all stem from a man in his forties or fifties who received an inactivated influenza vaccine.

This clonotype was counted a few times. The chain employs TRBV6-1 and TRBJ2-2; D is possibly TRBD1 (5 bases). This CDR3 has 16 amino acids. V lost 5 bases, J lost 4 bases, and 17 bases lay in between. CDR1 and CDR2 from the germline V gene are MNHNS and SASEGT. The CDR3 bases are TGTGCCAGCAGTCAACAGGTACCGTCGGCCACCGGGGAGCTGTTTTTT. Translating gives CASSQQVPSATGELFF.

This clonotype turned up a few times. The DNA for the CDR3 is TGTGCCTGGAGTCCGGGGGTATACGGAAACACCATATATTTT. This gives the protein CAWSPGVYGNTIYF. The chain has TRBV30 and TRBJ1-3, with a tentative D call TRBD1 (5 bases). Trimming cost V 2 bases and J 4 bases, with 12 bases left between them. Germline V gene lookup returns CDR1 GTSNPN and CDR2 SVGIG (reference sequence). The CDR3 has 14 residues. Combining the CDR3 with reference TRBV30 and TRBJ1-3 gives the whole variable domain SQTIHQWPATLVQPVGSPLSLECTVEGTSNPNLYWYRQAAGRGLQLLFYSVGIGQISSEVPQNLSASRPQDRQFILSSKKLLLSDSGFYLCAWSPGVYGNTIYFGEGSWLTVV.

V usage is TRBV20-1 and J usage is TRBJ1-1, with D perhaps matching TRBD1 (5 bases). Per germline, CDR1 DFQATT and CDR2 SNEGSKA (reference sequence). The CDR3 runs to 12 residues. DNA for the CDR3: TGCAGGGCCCGCGGGGCCCTCACTGAAGCTTTCTTT. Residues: CRARGALTEAFF.

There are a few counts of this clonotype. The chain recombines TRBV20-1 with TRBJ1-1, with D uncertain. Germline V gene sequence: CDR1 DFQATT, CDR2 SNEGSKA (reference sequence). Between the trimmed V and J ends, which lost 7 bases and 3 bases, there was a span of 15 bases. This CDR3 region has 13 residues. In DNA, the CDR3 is TGCAGTGGAAGTTTCGCGAGGTACACTGAAGCTTTCTTT. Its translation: CSGSFARYTEAFF.

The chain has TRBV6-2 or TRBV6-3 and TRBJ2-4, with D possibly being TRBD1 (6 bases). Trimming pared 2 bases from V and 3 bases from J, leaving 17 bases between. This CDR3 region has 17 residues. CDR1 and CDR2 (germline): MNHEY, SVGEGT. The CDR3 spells CASSYVQGRLDKNIQYF. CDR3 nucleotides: TGTGCCAGCAGTTACGTACAGGGACGGTTGGACAAAAACATTCAGTACTTC.

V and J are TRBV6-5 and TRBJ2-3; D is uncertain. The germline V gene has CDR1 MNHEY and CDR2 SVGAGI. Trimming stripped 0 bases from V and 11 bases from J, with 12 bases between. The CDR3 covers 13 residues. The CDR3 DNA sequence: TGTGCCAGCAGTTACTCGACTGACAAGGTGCAGTATTTT. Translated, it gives CASSYSTDKVQYF.

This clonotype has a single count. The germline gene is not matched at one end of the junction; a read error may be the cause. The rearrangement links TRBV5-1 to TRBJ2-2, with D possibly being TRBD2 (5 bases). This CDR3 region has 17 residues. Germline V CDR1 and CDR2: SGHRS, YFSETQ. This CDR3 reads CASSDSARALNTRELFF. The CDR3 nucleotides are TGCGCCAGCAGCGATAGCGCCCGAGCCCTTAACACCAGGGAGCTGTTTTTT.

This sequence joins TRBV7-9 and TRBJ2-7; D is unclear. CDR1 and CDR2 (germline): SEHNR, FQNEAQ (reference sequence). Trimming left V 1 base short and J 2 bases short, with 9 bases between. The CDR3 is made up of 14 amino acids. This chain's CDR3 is CASSLDGLTYEQYF. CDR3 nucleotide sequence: TGTGCCAGCAGCTTAGATGGGCTAACCTACGAGCAGTACTTC.

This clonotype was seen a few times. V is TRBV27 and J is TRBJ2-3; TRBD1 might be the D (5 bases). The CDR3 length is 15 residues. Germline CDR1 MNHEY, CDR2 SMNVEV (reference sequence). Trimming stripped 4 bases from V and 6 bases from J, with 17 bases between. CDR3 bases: TGTGCCAGCAGTTCGGACATGAACCCCCCTGATACGCAGTATTTT. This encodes CASSSDMNPPDTQYF.